What follows is one T cell receptor (beta chain) and its context. Trimming took off 4 bases at V and 3 bases at J, with 10 bases between the two ends. This CDR3 has 13 residues. Per the germline V gene, CDR1 is SGHRS and CDR2 is YFSETQ. Some clones are missing from TCRdb's copy, which holds only in-frame ones; the method was immunoSEQ multiplex PCR. The sample shows fewer than 300,000 clones, less than 85% of them seen only once. The data were obtained in a study of blood T cell repertoires in COVID-19. V usage is TRBV5-1 and J usage is TRBJ2-5; D is unclear. The source material was peripheral blood. The clonotype comes from a human donor with COVID-19, enrolled during active disease. The donor label of this sample is uncertain. In DNA, the CDR3 is TGCGCCAGCAGCCCTATAGCAGAAGAGACCCAGTACTTC. Translated: CASSPIAEETQYF.